This T cell receptor beta chain was sequenced in a study of blood T cell repertoires in COVID-19. Across the study: The United States, Italy and Spain supplied acute and convalescent COVID-19 samples. PBMCs, B-cell-depleted T cells, or T cells provided the cDNA or gDNA that made up the material.

CDR1 and CDR2 from the germline V gene are LNHDA and SQIVND (reference sequence). The ends were cut back, 5 bases at V and 2 bases at J, with 11 bases in the middle. CDR3 size: 14 residues. Original analysis: Estimates of nucleated cell counts were drawn from the amplification of reference gene primers. Clones were read by immunoSEQ multiplex PCR, and TCRdb kept only the in-frame ones, dropping some. From that table come the V and J calls and clone size; the DNA was used to work out D and trimming. The sample consists of around 70,000 clones, roughly 80% of them appearing once. The chain links TRBV19 to TRBJ2-3, with D perhaps matching TRBD1 (6 bases). The sequenced sample was peripheral blood. The sequence derives from a woman aged 55 to 70 with acute or convalescent COVID-19. CDR3 sequence (DNA): TGTGCCAGTAGTTTTCGGACAGTCACAGATACGCAGTATTTT. Its translation is CASSFRTVTDTQYF.